Shown below are 12 T cell receptor beta chains from a single sample sequenced in a study of shared clonotypes between healthy human individuals. The repertoire was sequenced with immunoSEQ multiplex PCR; TCRdb's copy has only in-frame clones and lacks some. Of over 2 million clones in the sample, less than 95% are singletons; the top ten hold 0.37%. Sequenced: naive CD4+ T cells from PBMCs. Sample subset: CD45RA+ positively selected. The receptors come from a man between 18 and 29 years old in good health. Some clones in this sample may be carry-over from other donors' samples.

The rearrangement links TRBV7-9 to TRBJ1-2, with 7 bases matching TRBD1. Germline CDR1 reads SEHNR; CDR2 reads FQNEAQ (reference sequence). Trimming cost V 5 bases and J 0 bases; bases outside gene matches: 9. The CDR3 loop spans 16 amino acids. For the CDR3, the DNA is TGTGCCAGCAGCCCCGGTGCTGACAGGGCTAACTATGGCTACACCTTC. Its translation is CASSPGADRANYGYTF.

This clone turned up a few times. This chain uses TRBV5-4 with TRBJ2-5, with D perhaps matching TRBD2 (5 bases). With 1 base removed from V and 5 bases from J, the gap between germline ends came to 15 bases. The CDR3 contains 15 residues. CDR1 SGHNT and CDR2 YYREEE come from the germline V gene (reference sequence). CDR3 amino acids: CASSLTSGGEETQYF. As DNA, the CDR3 is TGTGCCAGCAGCTTGACGAGCGGCGGAGAGGAGACCCAGTACTTC.

J is TRBJ2-1 and V is TRBV30; D is possibly TRBD2 (6 bases). Germline values: CDR1 GTSNPN, CDR2 SVGIG (reference sequence). The CDR3 sequence is 16 residues long. Trimming pared 2 bases from V and 1 base from J, leaving 15 bases between. CDR3 sequence: CAWSRFGGSSYNEQFF. The CDR3 coding sequence is TGTGCCTGGAGTAGGTTTGGGGGGAGTTCCTACAATGAGCAGTTCTTC.

The V call is TRBV7-8, the J call TRBJ1-4; no clear D gene. Between the trimmed V and J ends, which lost 0 bases and 4 bases, there was a span of 9 bases. CDR1 and CDR2 (germline): SGHVS, FQNEAQ. This CDR3 spans 15 amino acids. The CDR3 loop reads CASSLAGNVNEKLFF. CDR3 nucleotides: TGTGCCAGCAGCTTAGCCGGGAACGTTAATGAAAAACTGTTTTTT.

The rearrangement uses TRBV6-6 and TRBJ1-1; 9 nucleotides line up with TRBD1. Germline CDR1 is MNHNY and CDR2 is SVGAGI (reference sequence). This CDR3 spans 14 amino acids. The V gene end was trimmed by 7 bases and the J gene end by 4 bases; junction bases not matched to a gene: 7. The CDR3 region has the DNA TGTGCCAGCACCAGACAGGGGGATGGCACTGAAGCTTTCTTT. This gives the protein CASTRQGDGTEAFF.

The chain links TRBV19 to TRBJ1-5; D is undetermined. Looked up from germline, CDR1 is LNHDA and CDR2 is SQIVND (reference sequence). The germline V and J ends were trimmed by 4 bases and 5 bases, with 9 bases remaining between them. The CDR3 contains 13 residues. CDR3 region: CASSRYGDQPQHF. The DNA of the CDR3 is TGTGCCAGTAGTAGGTACGGGGATCAGCCCCAGCATTTT.

V is TRBV7-2 and J is TRBJ2-3; 10 bases map to TRBD2. The junction had 2 bases not matched to a gene; V was cut back by 3 bases and J by 2 bases. CDR1 is SGHTA, CDR2 FQGNSA, per germline. CDR3 length: 15 amino acids. DNA of the CDR3: TGTGCCAGCAGCTTTAGCGGGAGGCCCACAGATACGCAGTATTTT. Translation: CASSFSGRPTDTQYF.

V and J are TRBV10-3 and TRBJ2-2; possibly TRBD2 for D (7 bases). Between the trimmed V and J ends, which lost 0 bases and 4 bases, there was a span of 12 bases. The germline V gene encodes CDR1 ENHRY and CDR2 SYGVKD. The CDR3 sequence is 16 residues long. The DNA for the CDR3 is TGTGCCATCAGTGAGTCGTTAGGGGGGGTCACCGGGGAGCTGTTTTTT. Its protein product is CAISESLGGVTGELFF.

This clone was counted a single time. The chain links TRBV23-1 to TRBJ2-7; D may be TRBD1 or TRBD2 (5 bases each). TRBV23-1 is placed among ORFs of uncertain function. The CDR3 extends over 15 amino acids. The V gene lost 0 bases and the J gene lost 2 bases, with 11 bases spanning the gap. This CDR3 is CASSQSPGTTYEQYF. CDR3 in DNA: TGCGCCAGCAGTCAATCACCAGGGACCACCTACGAGCAGTACTTC.

V and J are TRBV27 and TRBJ1-2, with no clear D. The CDR3 loop spans 14 amino acids. V shed 8 bases and J shed 4 bases, with 17 bases lying between them. From germline, CDR1 is MNHEY and CDR2 SMNVEV (reference sequence). In nucleotides, the CDR3 is TGTGCCAGCCTAGTGGCCCCAAGGGCCTATGGCTACACCTTC. Translated: CASLVAPRAYGYTF.

The chain uses TRBV28 and TRBJ2-7; 9 bases are shared with TRBD2. V lost 4 bases and J lost 7; bases outside the gene matches: 20. The CDR3 contains 18 residues. Germline V gene sequence: CDR1 MDHEN, CDR2 SYDVKM. CDR3 sequence: CASSSSRGIAGVLREQYF. Written as DNA, the CDR3 is TGTGCCAGCAGTTCCTCCCGGGGGATAGCGGGAGTACTTAGGGAGCAGTACTTC.

The CDR3 is CASSTKPAVSTDTQYF. CDR3 nucleotides: TGCGCCAGCAGCACAAAACCGGCGGTTTCCACAGATACGCAGTATTTT. V is TRBV5-1 and J is TRBJ2-3; D is unclear. Germline CDR1 is SGHRS and CDR2 is YFSETQ. The V and J ends lost 4 bases and 2 bases respectively, with 17 bases between them. This CDR3 has 16 residues. The full variable domain, in which reference TRBV5-1 and TRBJ2-3 provide the parts outside the CDR3, is KAGVTQTPRYLIKTRGQQVTLSCSPISGHRSVSWYQQTPGQGLQFLFEYFSETQRNKGNFPGRFSGRQFSNSRSEMNVSTLELGDSALYLCASSTKPAVSTDTQYFGPGTRLTVL.